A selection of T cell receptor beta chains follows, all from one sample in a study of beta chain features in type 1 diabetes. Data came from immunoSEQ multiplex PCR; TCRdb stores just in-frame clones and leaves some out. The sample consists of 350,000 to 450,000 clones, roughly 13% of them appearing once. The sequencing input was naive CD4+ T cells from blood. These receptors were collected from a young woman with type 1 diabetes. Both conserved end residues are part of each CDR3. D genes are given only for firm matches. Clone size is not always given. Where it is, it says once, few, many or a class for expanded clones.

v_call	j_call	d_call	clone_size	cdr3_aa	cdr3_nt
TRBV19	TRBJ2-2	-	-	CASSTTLGTGELFF	TGTGCCAGTAGTACTACCCTCGGGACCGGGGAGCTGTTTTTT
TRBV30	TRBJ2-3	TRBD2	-	CAWESGSGTDTQYF	TGTGCCTGGGAAAGCGGGAGCGGGACAGATACGCAGTATTTT
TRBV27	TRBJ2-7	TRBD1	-	CASRRLGQGYEQYF	TGTGCCAGCCGAAGACTCGGACAGGGCTACGAGCAGTACTTC
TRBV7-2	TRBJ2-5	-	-	CASSWTDQETQYF	TGTGCCAGCAGCTGGACAGACCAAGAGACCCAGTACTTC
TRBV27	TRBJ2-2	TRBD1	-	CASLGSIGQGETGELFF	TGTGCCAGCTTGGGGAGTATTGGACAGGGAGAGACCGGGGAGCTGTTTTTT
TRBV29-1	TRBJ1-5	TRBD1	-	CSARTGMDQPQHF	TGCAGTGCGCGGACAGGGATGGATCAGCCCCAGCATTTT
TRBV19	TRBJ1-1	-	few	CASSMNRAATEAFF	TGTGCCAGTAGTATGAACAGGGCCGCCACTGAAGCTTTCTTT
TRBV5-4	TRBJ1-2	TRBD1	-	CASSLGGQEGYGYTF	TGTGCCAGCAGCTTGGGTGGACAGGAGGGATATGGCTACACCTTC
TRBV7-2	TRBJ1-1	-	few	CASSLVGRANTEAFF	TGTGCCAGCAGCTTAGTCGGCAGGGCGAACACTGAAGCTTTCTTT
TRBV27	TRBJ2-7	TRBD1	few	CASSSPAGTGSFLQYF	TGTGCCAGCAGTTCCCCCGCCGGGACAGGGTCGTTCCTTCAGTACTTC
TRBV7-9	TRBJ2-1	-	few	CASSLDVRPPFF	TGTGCCAGCAGCTTAGATGTCAGGCCGCCGTTCTTC
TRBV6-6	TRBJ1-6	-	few	CASSHGQSNSPLHF	TGTGCCAGCAGCCACGGACAGTCAAATTCACCCCTCCACTTT
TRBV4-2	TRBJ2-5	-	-	CASSQGWAQGETQYF	TGTGCCAGCAGCCAAGGATGGGCGCAGGGGGAGACCCAGTACTTC
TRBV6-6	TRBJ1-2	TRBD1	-	CASSFPAGQDGDGYTF	TGTGCCAGCAGTTTCCCGGCGGGACAGGATGGCGATGGCTACACCTTC
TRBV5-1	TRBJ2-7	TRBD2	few	CASRDTSGSYEQYF	TGCGCCAGCAGGGATACTAGCGGGAGCTACGAGCAGTACTTC
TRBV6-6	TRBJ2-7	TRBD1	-	CASRRGQATNEQYF	TGTGCCAGCAGGAGGGGACAGGCCACCAACGAGCAGTACTTC
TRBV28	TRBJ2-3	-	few	CASSLVSADTQYF	TGTGCCAGCAGTTTAGTCAGCGCGGATACGCAGTATTTT
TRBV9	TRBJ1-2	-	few	CASSVGENYGYTF	TGTGCCAGCAGCGTCGGAGAGAACTATGGCTACACCTTC
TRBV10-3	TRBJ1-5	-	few	CATAQGIGNQPQHF	TGTGCCACAGCGCAGGGGATAGGCAATCAGCCCCAGCATTTT
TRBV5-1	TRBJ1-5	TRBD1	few	CASSLLGQGNQPQHF	TGCGCCAGCAGCTTGCTGGGACAGGGCAATCAGCCCCAGCATTTT
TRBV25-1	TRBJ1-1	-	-	CASRQAYTEAFF	TGTGCCAGCAGACAGGCCTACACTGAAGCTTTCTTT
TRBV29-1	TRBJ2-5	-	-	CSVAHGGETQYF	TGCAGCGTGGCACACGGGGGAGAGACCCAGTACTTC
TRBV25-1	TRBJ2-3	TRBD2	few	CASSDPGTSLGDTQYF	TGTGCCAGCAGTGACCCTGGGACTAGCCTGGGAGATACGCAGTATTTT
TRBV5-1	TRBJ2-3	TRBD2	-	CASSLGTRSDTQYF	TGCGCCAGCAGCTTGGGGACTAGATCAGATACGCAGTATTTT
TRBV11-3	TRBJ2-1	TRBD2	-	CASSLKGLAGGYEQFF	TGTGCCAGCAGCTTGAAGGGACTAGCGGGAGGCTATGAGCAGTTCTTC
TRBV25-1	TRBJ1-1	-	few	CASLGGPLNTEAFF	TGTGCCAGCCTCGGGGGGCCATTGAACACTGAAGCTTTCTTT
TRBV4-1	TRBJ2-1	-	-	CASSQDQGGWNEQFF	TGCGCCAGCAGCCAAGATCAGGGGGGTTGGAATGAGCAGTTCTTC
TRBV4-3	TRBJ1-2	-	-	CASSQGEELGGYTF	TGCGCCAGCAGCCAAGGGGAGGAACTGGGGGGCTACACCTTC
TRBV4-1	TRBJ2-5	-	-	CASSQGGAGALVTQYF	TGCGCCAGCAGCCAGGGTGGGGCAGGGGCCTTAGTGACCCAGTACTTC
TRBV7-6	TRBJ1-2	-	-	CASSLGAGEGYTF	TGTGCCAGCAGCTTAGGTGCAGGGGAAGGCTACACCTTC
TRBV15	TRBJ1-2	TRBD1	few	CATSPRGARSYGYTF	TGTGCCACGTCACCCAGGGGGGCCCGGTCCTATGGCTACACCTTC
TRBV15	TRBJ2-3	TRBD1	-	CATSREGQGTDTQYF	TGTGCCACCAGCAGAGAAGGACAGGGCACAGATACGCAGTATTTT
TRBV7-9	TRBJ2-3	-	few	CASSRRGQRGADTQYF	TGTGCCAGCAGCAGACGGGGACAGCGCGGGGCAGATACGCAGTATTTT
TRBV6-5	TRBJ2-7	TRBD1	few	CASRTGGGYEQYF	TGTGCCAGCAGGACAGGGGGCGGTTACGAGCAGTACTTC
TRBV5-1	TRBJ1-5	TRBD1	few	CASSLDGQGNQPQHF	TGCGCCAGCAGCTTGGACGGACAGGGGAATCAGCCCCAGCATTTT